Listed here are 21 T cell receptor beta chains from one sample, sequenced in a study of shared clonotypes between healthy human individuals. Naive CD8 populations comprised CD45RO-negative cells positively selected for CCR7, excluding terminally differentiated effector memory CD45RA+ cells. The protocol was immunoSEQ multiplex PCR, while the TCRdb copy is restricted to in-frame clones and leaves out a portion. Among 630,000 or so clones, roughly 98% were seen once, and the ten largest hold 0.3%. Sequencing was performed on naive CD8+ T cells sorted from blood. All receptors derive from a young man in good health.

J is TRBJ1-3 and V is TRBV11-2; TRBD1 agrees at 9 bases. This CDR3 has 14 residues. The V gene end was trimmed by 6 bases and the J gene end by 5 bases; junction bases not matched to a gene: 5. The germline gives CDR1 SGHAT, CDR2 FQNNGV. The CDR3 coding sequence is TGTGCCAGCAGTGCGGACAGGGGCAGAAACACCATATATTTT. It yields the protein CASSADRGRNTIYF. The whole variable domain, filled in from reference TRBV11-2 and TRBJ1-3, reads EAGVAQSPRYKIIEKRQSVAFWCNPISGHATLYWYQQILGQGPKLLIQFQNNGVVDDSQLPKDRFSAERLKGVDSTLKIQPAKLEDSAVYLCASSADRGRNTIYFGEGSWLTVV.

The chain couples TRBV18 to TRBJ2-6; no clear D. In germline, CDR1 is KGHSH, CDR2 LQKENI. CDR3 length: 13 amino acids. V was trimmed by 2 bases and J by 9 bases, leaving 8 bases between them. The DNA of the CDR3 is TGTGCCAGCTCACCATTAGGAGTCAACGTCCTGACTTTC. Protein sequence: CASSPLGVNVLTF.

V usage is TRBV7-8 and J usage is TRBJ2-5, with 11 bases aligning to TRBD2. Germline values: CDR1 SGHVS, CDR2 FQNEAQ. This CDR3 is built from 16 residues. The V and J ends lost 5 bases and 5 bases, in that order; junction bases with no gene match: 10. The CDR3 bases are TGTGCCAGCAGCAGCAAACTAGCGGGAGTGTCTGAGACCCAGTACTTC. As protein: CASSSKLAGVSETQYF.

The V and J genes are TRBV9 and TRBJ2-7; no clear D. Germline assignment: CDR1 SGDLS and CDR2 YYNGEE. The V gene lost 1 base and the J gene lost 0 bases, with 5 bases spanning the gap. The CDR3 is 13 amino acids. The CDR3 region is CASSVQPSYEQYF. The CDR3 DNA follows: TGTGCCAGCAGCGTACAACCCTCCTACGAGCAGTACTTC.

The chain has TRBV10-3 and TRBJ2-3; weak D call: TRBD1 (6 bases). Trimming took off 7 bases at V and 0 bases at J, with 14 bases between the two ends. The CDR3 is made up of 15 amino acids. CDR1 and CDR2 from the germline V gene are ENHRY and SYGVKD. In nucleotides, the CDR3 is TGTGCCATCAAACTGTCAGGGGAGAGCACAGATACGCAGTATTTT. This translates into CAIKLSGESTDTQYF.

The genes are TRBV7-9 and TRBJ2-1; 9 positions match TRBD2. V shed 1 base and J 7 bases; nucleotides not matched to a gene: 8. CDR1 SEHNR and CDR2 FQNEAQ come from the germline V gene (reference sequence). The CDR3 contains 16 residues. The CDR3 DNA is TGTGCCAGCAGCTTAGTTCTAGCGGGGCTTTGGAATGAGCAGTTCTTC. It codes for CASSLVLAGLWNEQFF. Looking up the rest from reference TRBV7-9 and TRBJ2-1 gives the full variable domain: DTGVSQNPRHKITKRGQNVTFRCDPISEHNRLYWYRQTLGQGPEFLTYFQNEAQLEKSRLLSDRFSAERPKGSFSTLEIQRTEQGDSAMYLCASSLVLAGLWNEQFFGPGTRLTVL.

In DNA form, the CDR3 reads TGTGCCAGCAGTTTACCGGGACAGGGTCGGGAGCAGTACTTC. Protein: CASSLPGQGREQYF. The V gene is TRBV27, the J gene TRBJ2-7; 9 bases are a match to TRBD1. The CDR3 is 14 residues long. Per the germline V gene, CDR1 is MNHEY and CDR2 is SMNVEV (reference sequence). The ends lost 2 bases at V and 7 bases at J; junction bases unmatched: 6.

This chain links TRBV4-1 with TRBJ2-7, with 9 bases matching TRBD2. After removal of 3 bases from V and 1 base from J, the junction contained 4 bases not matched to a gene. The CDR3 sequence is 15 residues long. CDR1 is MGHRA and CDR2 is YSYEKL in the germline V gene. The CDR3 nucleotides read TGCGCCAGCAGCCACCTTAGCGGGAGTTCCTACGAGCAGTACTTC. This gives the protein CASSHLSGSSYEQYF.

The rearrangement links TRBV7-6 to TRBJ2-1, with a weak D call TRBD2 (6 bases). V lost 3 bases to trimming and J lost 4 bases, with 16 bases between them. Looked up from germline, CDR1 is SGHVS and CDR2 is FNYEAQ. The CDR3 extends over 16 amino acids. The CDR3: CASSFTAGSGYNEQFF. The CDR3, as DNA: TGTGCCAGCAGCTTCACGGCGGGGAGCGGATACAATGAGCAGTTCTTC.

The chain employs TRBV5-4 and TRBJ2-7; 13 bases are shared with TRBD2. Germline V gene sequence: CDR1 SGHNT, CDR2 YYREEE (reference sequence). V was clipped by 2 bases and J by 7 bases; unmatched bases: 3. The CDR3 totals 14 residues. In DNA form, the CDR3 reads TGTGCCAGCAGCTTCGGACTAGCGGGAGATGAGCAGTACTTC. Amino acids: CASSFGLAGDEQYF.

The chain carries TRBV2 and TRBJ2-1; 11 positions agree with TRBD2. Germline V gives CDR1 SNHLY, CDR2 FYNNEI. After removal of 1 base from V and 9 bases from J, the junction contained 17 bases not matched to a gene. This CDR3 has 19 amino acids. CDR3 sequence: CASSEGTSGLRSGRVEQFF. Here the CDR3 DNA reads TGTGCCAGCAGTGAAGGGACTAGCGGGTTAAGAAGTGGACGGGTTGAGCAGTTCTTC.

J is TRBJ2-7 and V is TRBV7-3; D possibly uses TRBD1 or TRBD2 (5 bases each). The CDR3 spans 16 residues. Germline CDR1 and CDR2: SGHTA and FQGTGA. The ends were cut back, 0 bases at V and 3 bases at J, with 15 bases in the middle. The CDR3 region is CASSLTGRLDLYEQYF. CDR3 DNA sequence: TGTGCCAGCAGCTTAACGGGACGCCTAGACCTCTACGAGCAGTACTTC. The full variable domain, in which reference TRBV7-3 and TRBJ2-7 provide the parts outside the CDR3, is GAGVSQTPSNKVTEKGKYVELRCDPISGHTALYWYRQSLGQGPEFLIYFQGTGAADDSGLPNDRFFAVRPEGSVSTLKIQRTERGDSAVYLCASSLTGRLDLYEQYFGPGTRLTVT.

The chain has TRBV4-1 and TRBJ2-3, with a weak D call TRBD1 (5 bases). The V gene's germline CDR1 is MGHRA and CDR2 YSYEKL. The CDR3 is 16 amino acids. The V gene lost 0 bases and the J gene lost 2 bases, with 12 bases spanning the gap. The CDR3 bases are TGCGCCAGCAGCCAAGAGTCCGTAGGGGACACAGATACGCAGTATTTT. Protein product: CASSQESVGDTDTQYF.

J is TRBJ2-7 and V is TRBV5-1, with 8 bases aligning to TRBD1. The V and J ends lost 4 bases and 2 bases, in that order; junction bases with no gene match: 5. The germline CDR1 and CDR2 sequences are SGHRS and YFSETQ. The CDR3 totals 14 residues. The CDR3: CASSPPDRAYEQYF. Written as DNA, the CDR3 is TGCGCCAGCAGCCCACCGGACAGGGCCTACGAGCAGTACTTC.

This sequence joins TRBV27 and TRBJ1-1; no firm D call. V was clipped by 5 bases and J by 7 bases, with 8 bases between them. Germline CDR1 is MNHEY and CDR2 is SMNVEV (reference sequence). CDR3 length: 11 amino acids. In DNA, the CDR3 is TGTGCCAGCAGTAAGAAACATGAAGCTTTCTTT. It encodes CASSKKHEAFF.

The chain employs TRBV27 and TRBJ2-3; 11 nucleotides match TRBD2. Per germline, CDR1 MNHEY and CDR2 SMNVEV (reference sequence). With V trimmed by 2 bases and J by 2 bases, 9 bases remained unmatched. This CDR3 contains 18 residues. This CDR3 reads CASSLAQLAGDYTDTQYF. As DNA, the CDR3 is TGTGCCAGCAGTTTAGCACAACTAGCGGGAGACTACACAGATACGCAGTATTTT.

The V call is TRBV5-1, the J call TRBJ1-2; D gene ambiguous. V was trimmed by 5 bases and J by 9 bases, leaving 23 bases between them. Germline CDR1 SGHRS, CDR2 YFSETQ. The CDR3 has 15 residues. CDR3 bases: TGCGCCAGCAGACCCCCGGGAGAGGACCTGAGCCGCTACACCTTC. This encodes CASRPPGEDLSRYTF.

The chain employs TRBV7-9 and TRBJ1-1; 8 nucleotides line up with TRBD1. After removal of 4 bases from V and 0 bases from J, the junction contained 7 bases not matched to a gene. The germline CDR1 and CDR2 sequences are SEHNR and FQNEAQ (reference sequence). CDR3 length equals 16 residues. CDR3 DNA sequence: TGTGCCAGCAGCTCATCGGACAGGGATATGAACACTGAAGCTTTCTTT. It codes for CASSSSDRDMNTEAFF.

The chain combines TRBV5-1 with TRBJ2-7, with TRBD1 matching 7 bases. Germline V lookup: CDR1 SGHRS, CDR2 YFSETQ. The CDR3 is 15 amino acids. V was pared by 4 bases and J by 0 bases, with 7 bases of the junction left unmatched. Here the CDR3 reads CASSVGQVNSYEQYF. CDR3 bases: TGCGCCAGCAGCGTAGGACAGGTTAACTCCTACGAGCAGTACTTC.

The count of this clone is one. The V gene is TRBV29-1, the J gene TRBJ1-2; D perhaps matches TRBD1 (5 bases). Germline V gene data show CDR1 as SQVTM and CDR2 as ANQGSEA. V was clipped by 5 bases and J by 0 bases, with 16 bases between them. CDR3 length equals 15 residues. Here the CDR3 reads CSVRDGSVSNYGYTF. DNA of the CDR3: TGCAGCGTTAGGGACGGCAGCGTCTCTAACTATGGCTACACCTTC.

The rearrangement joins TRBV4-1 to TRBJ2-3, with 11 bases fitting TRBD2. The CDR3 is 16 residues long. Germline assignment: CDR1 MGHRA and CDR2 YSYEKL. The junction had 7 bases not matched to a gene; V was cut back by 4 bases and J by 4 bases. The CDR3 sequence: CASSPIAGGPADTQYF. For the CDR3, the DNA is TGCGCCAGCAGCCCTATAGCGGGAGGGCCAGCAGATACGCAGTATTTT.